These 2 T cell receptor beta chains came from one sample sequenced in a study of vaccination effects on CD4 cells after COVID-19. Viral peptide pool expansion of antigen-specific CD4+ T cells preceded sequencing in the ViraFEST assay. Following culture for approximately ten days, CD4+ T cells were isolated. Participants got two doses of BNT162b2 or mRNA-1273 vaccine. These receptors have no known antigen. Here immunoSEQ multiplex PCR was the method, and the copy in TCRdb shows in-frame clones only, minus some. The sample records tens of thousands of clones, less than 80% being singletons. The source was CD4+ T cells from PBMCs cultured with HCoV-229E spike peptides, collected after COVID-19 vaccination. The receptors come from a human donor who received a COVID-19 vaccine.

Only one count was recorded for this clone. The chain combines TRBV7-3 with TRBJ2-5; 15 bases align to TRBD2. The CDR3 runs 17 residues. CDR1 and CDR2 (germline): SGHTA, FQGTGA. J was trimmed by 2 bases and V by 4 bases; bases with no gene match: 5. CDR3 residues: CASSSPGLAGGQETQYF. The CDR3 DNA reads as TGTGCCAGCAGCTCACCCGGACTAGCGGGGGGGCAAGAGACCCAGTACTTC. The full variable domain, in which reference TRBV7-3 and TRBJ2-5 provide the parts outside the CDR3, is GAGVSQTPSNKVTEKGKYVELRCDPISGHTALYWYRQSLGQGPEFLIYFQGTGAADDSGLPNDRFFAVRPEGSVSTLKIQRTERGDSAVYLCASSSPGLAGGQETQYFGPGTRLLVL.

The gene calls are TRBV14 and TRBJ2-3; D is unclear. V was pared by 2 bases and J by 0 bases, with 12 bases between. This CDR3 has 16 residues. Germline-derived CDR1 and CDR2 are SGHDN and FVKESK. CDR3 bases: TGTGCCAGCAGCCAATTGATCATAGGGAGCACAGATACGCAGTATTTT. Translating gives CASSQLIIGSTDTQYF. The full variable domain, its missing parts supplied by reference TRBV14 and TRBJ2-3, is EAGVTQFPSHSVIEKGQTVTLRCDPISGHDNLYWYRRVMGKEIKFLLHFVKESKQDESGMPNNRFLAERTGGTYSTLKVQPAELEDSGVYFCASSQLIIGSTDTQYFGPGTRLTVL.